This TCR beta chain is drawn from a study of T cells in localized non-small cell lung cancer. Turning to this clone: Its antigen is still unknown.

Findings of the study overall: An association was observed between higher blood T cell density and longer overall survival. For the top 100 tumor clones, a median approximately 61 also appeared in adjacent lung. Only one tumor region went through sequencing, so heterogeneity may still be there. Adjacent uninvolved lung tissue had the highest T cell clonality, exceeding tumor.

This CDR3 comprises 11 residues. Germline loops: CDR1 GTSNPN, CDR2 SVGIG (reference sequence). Trimming took off 8 bases at V and 6 bases at J, with 14 bases between the two ends. Here immunoSEQ multiplex PCR was the method, and the copy in TCRdb shows in-frame clones only, minus some. The table shows about 1,500 clones, with about 31% occurring only once. Here the sequenced sample was normal lung tissue next to the tumor, taken before any cancer treatment. The TCR was taken from a female donor aged 60 or older with stage I lung adenocarcinoma. This chain uses TRBV30 with TRBJ2-7; tentative D call: TRBD2 (5 bases). This chain's CDR3 is CALGVGVEQYF. CDR3 DNA: TGTGCCCTAGGTGTGGGAGTCGAGCAGTACTTC.